The next 16 T cell receptor beta chains were all read from a single sample in a study of T cells after yellow fever vaccination. MiXCR, run by TCRdb on the 5' RACE reads, gives a single entry per CDR3 protein. The table lists 300,000 to 400,000 distinct CDR3 sequences, around 12% of them singletons. Here the sequenced sample was CD4+ T cells sorted from PBMCs, taken 15 days after the yellow fever booster vaccination. These receptors were obtained from a man between 18 and 29 years old who received the YFV17D yellow fever vaccine.

The chain's CDR3 is CASSSRWSSYNEQFF. The CDR3 DNA follows: TGTGCCAGCAGCTCGCGGTGGAGCTCCTACAATGAGCAGTTCTTC. The chain carries TRBV7-2 and TRBJ2-1; D not resolved. Trimming took off 4 bases at V and 0 bases at J, with 10 bases between the two ends. The CDR3 spans 15 residues. Germline V gives CDR1 SGHTA, CDR2 FQGNSA.

V gene TRBV6-2 or TRBV6-3 combines with J gene TRBJ2-1, with TRBD2 identical over 8 bases. This CDR3 region has 12 residues. Germline lookup yields CDR1 MNHEY and CDR2 SVGEGT. After removal of 8 bases from V and 6 bases from J, the junction contained 3 bases not matched to a gene. In DNA form, the CDR3 reads TGTGCCAGCTTCGGGGGGGGCAATGAGCAGTTCTTC. Amino acids: CASFGGGNEQFF.

The V gene is TRBV12-3 or TRBV12-4, the J gene TRBJ1-1; maybe TRBD1 (6 bases). CDR3 length: 14 amino acids. With 5 bases removed from V and 4 bases from J, the gap between germline ends came to 14 bases. CDR3 sequence reads: CASSPRRGATEAFF. CDR3 sequence (DNA): TGTGCCAGCAGTCCTCGACGGGGGGCCACTGAAGCTTTCTTT.

As concerns this clonotype: The junction differs from germline at one of its ends, possibly a read error. V usage is TRBV4-3 and J usage is TRBJ2-6; 7 nucleotides align to TRBD1. CDR3 size: 17 residues. The germline V gene encodes CDR1 LGHNA and CDR2 YSLEER. The CDR3 sequence: CASSKEGAFSGANVLTF. Written as DNA, the CDR3 is TGCGCCAGCAGCAAAGAGGGGGCGTTCTCTGGGGCCAACGTCCTGACTTTC.

This clonotype was detected a few times. The chain uses TRBV5-1 and TRBJ2-5; 8 bases are shared with TRBD2. Germline CDR1 SGHRS, CDR2 YFSETQ. This CDR3 region has 16 residues. V shed 0 bases and J 2 bases; nucleotides not matched to a gene: 6. The CDR3 sequence is CASSLAAGARQETQYF. Here the CDR3 DNA reads TGCGCCAGCAGCTTGGCAGCGGGGGCCCGACAAGAGACCCAGTACTTC.

J is TRBJ2-5 and V is TRBV3-2. TRBV3-2 is assigned pseudogene status. CDR3 length: 13 residues. The CDR3, as DNA: TGTGCCAGCAGCCAAGAGTCGTTAGAGACCCAGTACTTC. This translates into CASSQESLETQYF.

In its sample, this clonotype was seen many times. The chain joins TRBV5-1 to TRBJ1-2, with no clear D. This CDR3 is built from 13 residues. Germline values: CDR1 SGHRS, CDR2 YFSETQ. V was cut by 0 bases and J by 6 bases, with 9 bases left in between. The CDR3, as DNA: TGCGCCAGCAGCTTGGTGGGATCTAATGGCTACACCTTC. It specifies CASSLVGSNGYTF.

The chain is built from TRBV6-6 and TRBJ2-4, with TRBD2 matching over 13 bases. The CDR3 has 19 residues. The trim removed 5 bases at V and 1 base at J, leaving 11 bases unmatched. Germline V lookup: CDR1 MNHNY, CDR2 SVGAGI (reference sequence). In DNA, the CDR3 is TGTGCCAGCAGTCCACGGACTAGCGGGGGTTGGGGGGCCAAAAACATTCAGTACTTC. Protein sequence: CASSPRTSGGWGAKNIQYF.

The DNA for the CDR3 is TGTGCCAGCAGTCCCAGGGGGATGAACACTGAAGCTTTCTTT. This encodes CASSPRGMNTEAFF. This chain connects TRBV6-5 to TRBJ1-1; 7 bases map to TRBD1. Unmatched junction bases numbered 3, after V lost 5 bases and J lost 0 bases. Germline CDR1 is MNHEY and CDR2 is SVGAGI. The CDR3 totals 14 residues.

A few counts support this clonotype. The chain is built from TRBV29-1 and TRBJ2-5; D remains unclear. CDR3 size: 13 residues. Trimming shortened V by 2 bases and J by 4 bases, and 11 bases separated the two germline ends. Germline assignment: CDR1 SQVTM and CDR2 ANQGSEA. The chain's CDR3 is CSVERVFGETQYF. For the CDR3, the DNA is TGCAGCGTTGAAAGGGTATTCGGAGAGACCCAGTACTTC.

This clonotype was detected many times. The chain uses TRBV5-1 and TRBJ2-5; D unclear. The CDR3 is 14 residues long. Germline CDR1 is SGHRS and CDR2 is YFSETQ. Deletions cut 2 bases from V and 2 bases from J, with 10 bases between. The CDR3 sequence is CASSFGTVQETQYF. The CDR3 DNA follows: TGCGCCAGCAGCTTTGGAACAGTTCAAGAGACCCAGTACTTC. Full variable domain (remainder filled in from reference TRBV5-1 and TRBJ2-5): KAGVTQTPRYLIKTRGQQVTLSCSPISGHRSVSWYQQTPGQGLQFLFEYFSETQRNKGNFPGRFSGRQFSNSRSEMNVSTLELGDSALYLCASSFGTVQETQYFGPGTRLLVL.

V gene TRBV25-1 combines with J gene TRBJ1-6, with 7 bases fitting TRBD1. V dropped 6 bases and J dropped 6; count of bases not matched to a gene: 17. The CDR3 length is 18 residues. CDR1 MGHDK and CDR2 SYGVNS come from the germline V gene. The CDR3 DNA sequence: TGTGCCAGCAGATTACTTACGAACCGGGACAGTTTTAATTCACCCCTCCACTTT. This translates into CASRLLTNRDSFNSPLHF.

This clonotype has only a few counts. The V call is TRBV7-3, the J call TRBJ2-1; D is unclear. V shed 1 base and J shed 6 bases, with 7 bases lying between them. The CDR3 covers 13 residues. Germline CDR1 reads SGHTA; CDR2 reads FQGTGA. In nucleotides, the CDR3 is TGTGCCAGCAGCTTAAATCCTGGCAATGAGCAGTTCTTC. This codes for CASSLNPGNEQFF.

The chain carries TRBV6-5 and TRBJ2-3, with D possibly TRBD2 on 6 matching bases. The V gene's germline CDR1 is MNHEY and CDR2 SVGAGI. This CDR3 spans 15 amino acids. The germline V and J ends were trimmed by 6 bases and 4 bases, with 17 bases remaining between them. CDR3 amino acids: CASRRGLSKADTQYF. CDR3 sequence (DNA): TGTGCCAGCAGACGGGGACTCTCCAAGGCAGATACGCAGTATTTT.

J is TRBJ2-3 and V is TRBV10-1; D may correspond to TRBD1 or TRBD2 (5 bases each). This CDR3 region has 15 residues. V was pared by 4 bases and J by 2 bases, with 13 bases between. Germline loops: CDR1 WNHNN, CDR2 SYGVQD (reference sequence). The CDR3 reads CASSGVRGPTDTQYF. The CDR3 bases are TGCGCCAGCAGTGGGGTACGGGGACCCACAGATACGCAGTATTTT.

V usage is TRBV5-6 and J usage is TRBJ1-2, with D tentatively TRBD1 (5 bases). The CDR3 runs to 13 residues. V lost 4 bases, J lost 7 bases, and 14 bases lay in between. Germline loops: CDR1 SGHDT, CDR2 YYEEEE. Here the CDR3 reads CASSPPRDGGYTF. The CDR3 region has the DNA TGTGCCAGCAGCCCTCCCAGGGACGGTGGCTACACCTTC.